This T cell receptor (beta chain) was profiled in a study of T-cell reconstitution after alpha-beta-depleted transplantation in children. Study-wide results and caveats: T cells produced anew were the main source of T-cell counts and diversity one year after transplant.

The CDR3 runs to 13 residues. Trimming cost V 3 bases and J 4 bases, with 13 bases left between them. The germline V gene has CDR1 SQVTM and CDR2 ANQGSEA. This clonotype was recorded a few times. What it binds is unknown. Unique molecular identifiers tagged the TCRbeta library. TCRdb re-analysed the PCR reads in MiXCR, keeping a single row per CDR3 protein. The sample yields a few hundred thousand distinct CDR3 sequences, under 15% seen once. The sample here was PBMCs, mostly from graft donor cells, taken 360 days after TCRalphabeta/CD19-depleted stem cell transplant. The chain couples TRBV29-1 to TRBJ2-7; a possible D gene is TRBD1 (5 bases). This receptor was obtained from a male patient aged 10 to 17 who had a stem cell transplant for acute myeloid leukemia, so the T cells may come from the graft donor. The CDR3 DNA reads TGCAGCGTTGAGATGTCAGGGAAATACGAGCAGTACTTC. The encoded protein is CSVEMSGKYEQYF.